These T cell receptor beta chains were read from a single sample in a study of prognosis after radiotherapy for stage I lung cancer. Each CDR3 protein is one row after TCRdb ran MiXCR on the multiplex PCR reads. The table shows tens of thousands of distinct CDR3 sequences, with about 26% occurring only once. The source material was PBMCs, sampled before or after stereotactic body radiation therapy (not recorded which). Receptor source: a donor over 45 with non-small cell lung cancer. Both conserved end residues are part of each CDR3. Each record gives: J gene, D gene, clone size, V gene, CDR3 protein, CDR3 DNA. D genes are given only for firm matches. Clone size is given for some rows only: seen once, a few or many times, or a class if the clone is expanded.

j_gene: TRBJ2-2
d_gene: -
abundance: many
v_gene: TRBV3-1
CDR3aa: CASSLRTGELFF
CDR3nt: TGTGCCAGCAGCCTCAGGACCGGGGAGCTGTTTTTT

j_gene: TRBJ2-7
d_gene: TRBD1
abundance: -
v_gene: TRBV28
CDR3aa: CASLRDSYSYEQYF
CDR3nt: TGTGCCAGCCTGAGGGACAGTTACTCCTACGAGCAGTACTTC

j_gene: TRBJ2-7
d_gene: -
abundance: many
v_gene: TRBV5-5
CDR3aa: CASSLYAGSSYEQYF
CDR3nt: TGTGCCAGCAGCTTGTATGCGGGGAGCTCCTACGAGCAGTACTTC

j_gene: TRBJ1-1
d_gene: -
abundance: many
v_gene: TRBV7-8
CDR3aa: CASQPSRMNTEAFF
CDR3nt: TGTGCCAGCCAACCCTCGAGAATGAACACTGAAGCTTTCTTT

j_gene: TRBJ2-3
d_gene: -
abundance: many
v_gene: TRBV2
CDR3aa: CASNKGSTDTQYF
CDR3nt: TGTGCCAGCAATAAGGGGAGCACAGATACGCAGTATTTT

j_gene: TRBJ2-7
d_gene: TRBD1
abundance: many
v_gene: TRBV5-4
CDR3aa: CASSLVRGRDEQYF
CDR3nt: TGTGCCAGCAGCTTGGTCAGGGGGCGCGACGAGCAGTACTTC

j_gene: TRBJ1-4
d_gene: TRBD1
abundance: many
v_gene: TRBV19
CDR3aa: CASSLGQTSTNEKLFF
CDR3nt: TGTGCCAGTAGCCTGGGACAGACCTCAACTAATGAAAAACTGTTTTTT

j_gene: TRBJ1-6
d_gene: -
abundance: many
v_gene: TRBV19
CDR3aa: CASSITPFSSPLHF
CDR3nt: TGTGCCAGTAGTATCACACCTTTTAGTTCACCCCTCCACTTT

j_gene: TRBJ2-7
d_gene: -
abundance: -
v_gene: TRBV6-1
CDR3aa: CASRRPDRGSNEQYF
CDR3nt: TGTGCGAGCAGACGACCAGACAGAGGTTCTAACGAGCAGTACTTC

j_gene: TRBJ2-5
d_gene: -
abundance: many
v_gene: TRBV7-9
CDR3aa: CASSPRVGKETQYF
CDR3nt: TGTGCCAGCAGCCCTCGCGTAGGCAAAGAGACCCAGTACTTC

j_gene: TRBJ2-1
d_gene: TRBD2
abundance: many
v_gene: TRBV6-2/TRBV6-3
CDR3aa: CASSSLAGGYNEQFF
CDR3nt: TGTGCCAGCAGTTCCTTAGCGGGGGGGTACAATGAGCAGTTCTTC

j_gene: TRBJ1-6
d_gene: TRBD1
abundance: medium-sized
v_gene: TRBV30
CDR3aa: CAWSMTGLNSPLHF
CDR3nt: TGTGCCTGGAGTATGACAGGGTTAAATTCACCCCTCCACTTT

j_gene: TRBJ2-6
d_gene: -
abundance: many
v_gene: TRBV30
CDR3aa: CAGYGPGANVLTF
CDR3nt: TGTGCCGGCTACGGACCTGGGGCCAACGTCCTGACTTTC

j_gene: TRBJ1-1
d_gene: -
abundance: many
v_gene: TRBV3-1
CDR3aa: CASSVGEVNTEAFF
CDR3nt: TGTGCCAGCAGCGTGGGGGAGGTGAACACTGAAGCTTTCTTT

j_gene: TRBJ1-4
d_gene: -
abundance: many
v_gene: TRBV7-8
CDR3aa: CASSQVGGAAVTNEKLFF
CDR3nt: TGTGCCAGCAGCCAAGTGGGAGGGGCAGCGGTAACTAATGAAAAACTGTTTTTT

j_gene: TRBJ2-1
d_gene: TRBD2
abundance: once
v_gene: TRBV6-5
CDR3aa: CASSFRGDLYNEQLF
CDR3nt: TGTGCCAGCAGTTTCCGGGGGGATCTTTACAATGAGCAGTTATTC

j_gene: TRBJ1-6
d_gene: -
abundance: many
v_gene: TRBV5-1
CDR3aa: CASSLEAAYNSPLHF
CDR3nt: TGCGCCAGCAGCTTGGAAGCGGCCTATAATTCACCCCTCCACTTT

j_gene: TRBJ2-1
d_gene: -
abundance: many
v_gene: TRBV6-2/TRBV6-3
CDR3aa: CASRPPYKDEQFF
CDR3nt: TGTGCCAGCAGACCACCCTATAAGGATGAGCAGTTCTTC

j_gene: TRBJ1-2
d_gene: TRBD1
abundance: many
v_gene: TRBV28
CDR3aa: CASSPDRGFFGGYTF
CDR3nt: TGTGCCAGCAGTCCGGACAGGGGGTTCTTTGGGGGCTACACCTTC

j_gene: TRBJ2-1
d_gene: TRBD1
abundance: many
v_gene: TRBV19
CDR3aa: CASSSSTGQGAILGQFF
CDR3nt: TGTGCCAGTAGTAGTTCTACGGGACAGGGGGCAATATTGGGGCAGTTCTTC

j_gene: TRBJ2-1
d_gene: -
abundance: many
v_gene: TRBV12-3/TRBV12-4
CDR3aa: CASGIMYNEQFF
CDR3nt: TGTGCCAGCGGCATAATGTACAATGAGCAGTTCTTC

j_gene: TRBJ1-3
d_gene: -
abundance: many
v_gene: TRBV18
CDR3aa: CASSPTSGNTIYF
CDR3nt: TGTGCCAGCTCACCAACAAGTGGAAACACCATATATTTT

j_gene: TRBJ1-2
d_gene: -
abundance: many
v_gene: TRBV28
CDR3aa: CASSPLFPYGYTF
CDR3nt: TGTGCCAGCAGCCCCCTCTTCCCGTATGGCTACACCTTC

j_gene: TRBJ2-7
d_gene: TRBD1
abundance: many
v_gene: TRBV24-1
CDR3aa: CATSDSRQGSSYEQYF
CDR3nt: TGTGCCACCAGTGACTCCAGACAGGGGTCCTCCTACGAGCAGTACTTC

j_gene: TRBJ1-1
d_gene: TRBD1
abundance: many
v_gene: TRBV7-2
CDR3aa: CASSFGTGNTEAFF
CDR3nt: TGTGCCAGCAGCTTTGGGACAGGGAACACTGAAGCTTTCTTT

j_gene: TRBJ2-5
d_gene: -
abundance: many
v_gene: TRBV30
CDR3aa: CAFSAPGTQYF
CDR3nt: TGTGCCTTCTCAGCCCCAGGGACCCAGTACTTC

j_gene: TRBJ1-2
d_gene: TRBD1
abundance: -
v_gene: TRBV19
CDR3aa: CASRTGTEEYGYTF
CDR3nt: TGTGCCAGTAGAACCGGGACAGAGGAATATGGCTACACCTTC

j_gene: TRBJ2-7
d_gene: -
abundance: -
v_gene: TRBV6-2/TRBV6-3
CDR3aa: CANSLGGPASYEQYF
CDR3nt: TGTGCCAACAGTTTGGGTGGGCCCGCCTCCTACGAGCAGTACTTC

j_gene: TRBJ2-3
d_gene: -
abundance: many
v_gene: TRBV12-3/TRBV12-4
CDR3aa: CATSSGGRTDTQYF
CDR3nt: TGTGCCACTTCGTCGGGGGGCCGGACAGATACGCAGTATTTT

j_gene: TRBJ1-5
d_gene: TRBD1
abundance: many
v_gene: TRBV19
CDR3aa: CASSPQGQGINQPQHF
CDR3nt: TGTGCCAGTAGTCCCCAGGGACAGGGGATCAATCAGCCCCAGCATTTT

j_gene: TRBJ2-3
d_gene: -
abundance: many
v_gene: TRBV7-8
CDR3aa: CASSLAVQPRGDTQYF
CDR3nt: TGTGCCAGCAGCTTAGCGGTACAACCCCGGGGAGATACGCAGTATTTT

j_gene: TRBJ2-4
d_gene: TRBD1
abundance: -
v_gene: TRBV11-2
CDR3aa: CASSRDRGIQYF
CDR3nt: TGTGCCAGCAGCCGGGACAGAGGCATTCAGTACTTC

j_gene: TRBJ2-2
d_gene: -
abundance: -
v_gene: TRBV2
CDR3aa: CASSESQGNTRELFF
CDR3nt: TGTGCCAGCAGTGAATCCCAGGGCAACACCAGGGAGCTGTTTTTT

j_gene: TRBJ2-3
d_gene: TRBD2
abundance: -
v_gene: TRBV7-3
CDR3aa: CASSFTGGPGTDTQYF
CDR3nt: TGTGCCAGCAGCTTTACGGGGGGGCCGGGCACAGATACGCAGTATTTT

j_gene: TRBJ1-5
d_gene: -
abundance: many
v_gene: TRBV19
CDR3aa: CASSIGQEYQPQHF
CDR3nt: TGTGCCAGTAGTATTGGTCAGGAGTATCAGCCCCAGCATTTT

j_gene: TRBJ2-5
d_gene: -
abundance: many
v_gene: TRBV2
CDR3aa: CASSEETQYF
CDR3nt: TGTGCCAGCAGTGAAGAGACCCAGTACTTC

j_gene: TRBJ1-2
d_gene: TRBD1
abundance: many
v_gene: TRBV19
CDR3aa: CASRQQGRVYGYTF
CDR3nt: TGTGCCAGTAGGCAACAGGGGAGGGTCTATGGCTACACCTTC

j_gene: TRBJ1-1
d_gene: TRBD1
abundance: many
v_gene: TRBV5-1
CDR3aa: CASSLRQGENTEAFF
CDR3nt: TGCGCCAGCAGCCTCCGACAGGGCGAAAACACTGAAGCTTTCTTT

j_gene: TRBJ1-5
d_gene: -
abundance: many
v_gene: TRBV12-3/TRBV12-4
CDR3aa: CASSPPRALGDQPQHF
CDR3nt: TGTGCCAGCAGTCCTCCTCGGGCCCTGGGGGATCAGCCCCAGCATTTT

j_gene: TRBJ1-1
d_gene: -
abundance: many
v_gene: TRBV10-2
CDR3aa: CASRGGTDTEAFF
CDR3nt: TGCGCCAGCAGGGGCGGAACTGACACTGAAGCTTTCTTT

j_gene: TRBJ2-5
d_gene: -
abundance: many
v_gene: TRBV18
CDR3aa: CASSPSTVRETQYF
CDR3nt: TGTGCCAGCTCACCATCAACAGTCAGGGAGACCCAGTACTTC

j_gene: TRBJ2-1
d_gene: -
abundance: many
v_gene: TRBV7-8
CDR3aa: CASSLAVRGNDEQFF
CDR3nt: TGTGCCAGCAGCTTAGCTGTTAGGGGGAACGATGAGCAGTTCTTC

j_gene: TRBJ2-1
d_gene: -
abundance: many
v_gene: TRBV7-8
CDR3aa: CASSPRDDNEQFF
CDR3nt: TGTGCCAGCAGCCCCAGGGATGACAATGAGCAGTTCTTC

j_gene: TRBJ1-2
d_gene: TRBD1
abundance: many
v_gene: TRBV19
CDR3aa: CASSLGQGSYGYTF
CDR3nt: TGTGCCAGTAGTCTGGGACAGGGTTCTTATGGCTACACCTTC

j_gene: TRBJ2-7
d_gene: TRBD1
abundance: -
v_gene: TRBV6-1
CDR3aa: CASDFVTGCEQYF
CDR3nt: TGTGCCAGCGATTTCGTGACAGGGTGTGAGCAGTACTTC

j_gene: TRBJ1-1
d_gene: -
abundance: many
v_gene: TRBV19
CDR3aa: CASSIGSLNTEAFF
CDR3nt: TGTGCCAGTAGTATAGGGTCCTTGAACACTGAAGCTTTCTTT